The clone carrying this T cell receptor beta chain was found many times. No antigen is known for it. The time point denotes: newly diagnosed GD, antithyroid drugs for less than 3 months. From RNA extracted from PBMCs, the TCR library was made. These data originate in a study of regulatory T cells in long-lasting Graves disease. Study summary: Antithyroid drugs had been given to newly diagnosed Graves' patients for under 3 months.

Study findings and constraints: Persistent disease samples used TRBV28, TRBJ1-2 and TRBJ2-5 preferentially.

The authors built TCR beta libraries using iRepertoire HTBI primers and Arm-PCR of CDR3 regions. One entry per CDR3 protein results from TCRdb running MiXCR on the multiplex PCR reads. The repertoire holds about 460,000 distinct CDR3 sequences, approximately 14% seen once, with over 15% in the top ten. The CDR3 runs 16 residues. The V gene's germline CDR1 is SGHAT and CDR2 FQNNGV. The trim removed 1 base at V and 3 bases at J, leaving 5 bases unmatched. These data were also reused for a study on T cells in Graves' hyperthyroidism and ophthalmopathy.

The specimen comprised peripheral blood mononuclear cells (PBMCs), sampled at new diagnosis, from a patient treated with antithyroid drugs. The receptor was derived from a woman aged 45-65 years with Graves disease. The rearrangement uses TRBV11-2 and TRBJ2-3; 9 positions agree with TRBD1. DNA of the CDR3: TGTGCCAGCAGCTTAGGCAGACAGGGGGTAACAGATACGCAGTATTTT. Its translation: CASSLGRQGVTDTQYF.